A selection of T cell receptor beta chains follows, all from one sample in a study of blood T cell repertoires in COVID-19. Clones were read by immunoSEQ multiplex PCR, and TCRdb kept only the in-frame ones, dropping some. The table lists fewer than 55,000 clones, 75% to 90% of them singletons, with approximately 14% in the top ten. The sequenced material came from peripheral blood. The receptors here all came from a human donor with acute or convalescent COVID-19. The donor label of this sample is uncertain. Each CDR3 is given with its conserved first and last residue. A D gene is named only where the DNA matches it firmly. Size tells how often a clone was seen (once, few, many) or the class of an expanded clone, and some rows leave it out.

CDR3nt: TGTGCCTGGAGTAGGGACAACTTTTACGAGCAGTACTTC; CDR3aa: CAWSRDNFYEQYF; d_gene: .; abundance: .; v_gene: TRBV30; j_gene: TRBJ2-7
CDR3nt: TGTGCCAGCAGACGCGGAGGGACAGGGAGTAGTGGCTACACCTTC; CDR3aa: CASRRGGTGSSGYTF; d_gene: TRBD1; abundance: .; v_gene: TRBV28; j_gene: TRBJ1-2
CDR3nt: TGTGCCAGCAGTAGTGCAGGGGGCACAGATACGCAGTATTTT; CDR3aa: CASSSAGGTDTQYF; d_gene: .; abundance: .; v_gene: TRBV2; j_gene: TRBJ2-3
CDR3nt: TGTGCCTGGAGTGTTGGGTCGGGAGTCCGGACCCAGTACTTC; CDR3aa: CAWSVGSGVRTQYF; d_gene: .; abundance: .; v_gene: TRBV30; j_gene: TRBJ2-5
CDR3nt: TGTGCCTGGATGCCGGTTGCCGGGGAGCTGTTTTTT; CDR3aa: CAWMPVAGELFF; d_gene: .; abundance: .; v_gene: TRBV30; j_gene: TRBJ2-2
CDR3nt: TGTGCCAGCAGCCAAACTAGCGGGGGACGCACAGATACGCAGTATTTT; CDR3aa: CASSQTSGGRTDTQYF; d_gene: TRBD2; abundance: .; v_gene: TRBV7-2; j_gene: TRBJ2-3
CDR3nt: TGCGCCAGCAGCGGATCAGACAGGGAAAGGGATACGCAGTATTTT; CDR3aa: CASSGSDRERDTQYF; d_gene: TRBD1; abundance: few; v_gene: TRBV5-1; j_gene: TRBJ2-3
CDR3nt: TGTGCCAGCAGTCGGGGACTTCCCGAGAGTGGGGAGCTGTTTTTT; CDR3aa: CASSRGLPESGELFF; d_gene: .; abundance: .; v_gene: TRBV28; j_gene: TRBJ2-2
CDR3nt: TGTGCCAGCAGTTCACAGAGTAACTATGGCTACACCTTC; CDR3aa: CASSSQSNYGYTF; d_gene: .; abundance: few; v_gene: TRBV6-5; j_gene: TRBJ1-2
CDR3nt: TGTGCCAGCACCCCGGGGCGGGGGGCTGGCGGCTACACCTTC; CDR3aa: CASTPGRGAGGYTF; d_gene: .; abundance: .; v_gene: TRBV6-2/TRBV6-3; j_gene: TRBJ1-2
CDR3nt: TGTGCCAGCAGCACTCTAGCGGAGACCCAGTACTTC; CDR3aa: CASSTLAETQYF; d_gene: .; abundance: .; v_gene: TRBV11-2; j_gene: TRBJ2-5
CDR3nt: TGTGCCAGCAGCCAAGATAGGAGTGGCAACTATGGCTACACCTTC; CDR3aa: CASSQDRSGNYGYTF; d_gene: .; abundance: few; v_gene: TRBV14; j_gene: TRBJ1-2
CDR3nt: TGTGCCAGCAGCTCGGGGATTTCATTACCCTACGAGCAGTACTTC; CDR3aa: CASSSGISLPYEQYF; d_gene: .; abundance: .; v_gene: TRBV5-4; j_gene: TRBJ2-7
CDR3nt: TGTGCCAGCAGCCTGACCATCACAGGAGTTGCCTACGAGCAGTACTTC; CDR3aa: CASSLTITGVAYEQYF; d_gene: .; abundance: few; v_gene: TRBV11-3; j_gene: TRBJ2-7
CDR3nt: TGTGCCAGCAGCGTAGGACAGGGACAGGGAAGCACTGAAGCTTTCTTT; CDR3aa: CASSVGQGQGSTEAFF; d_gene: TRBD1; abundance: .; v_gene: TRBV9; j_gene: TRBJ1-1
CDR3nt: TGTGCCAGCAGTTACGTCTACCCCGAAGAGACCCAGTACTTC; CDR3aa: CASSYVYPEETQYF; d_gene: .; abundance: .; v_gene: TRBV6-2/TRBV6-3; j_gene: TRBJ2-5
CDR3nt: TGTGCCAGCAGCTCGGCCCGGACAGGTAGTGGTTATACCACCTACGAGCAGTACTTC; CDR3aa: CASSSARTGSGYTTYEQYF; d_gene: TRBD1; abundance: .; v_gene: TRBV11-3; j_gene: TRBJ2-7
CDR3nt: TGTGCCAGCAGCCAATTGAGGGGGCGCCTCGATGTAGGGCCCCAGCATTTT; CDR3aa: CASSQLRGRLDVGPQHF; d_gene: TRBD1; abundance: once; v_gene: TRBV16; j_gene: TRBJ1-5
CDR3nt: TGTGCCAGCAGACCAAGCGGGGGGGCTTACAATGAGCAGTTCTTC; CDR3aa: CASRPSGGAYNEQFF; d_gene: TRBD2; abundance: .; v_gene: TRBV3-1/TRBV3-2; j_gene: TRBJ2-1
CDR3nt: TGTGCCAGCAGTTACCAGGGAGGCCACACCATATATTTT; CDR3aa: CASSYQGGHTIYF; d_gene: .; abundance: .; v_gene: TRBV6-5; j_gene: TRBJ1-3
CDR3nt: TGTGCCAGCAGCTCTGGCCCGCAGGTACTGAACACTGAAGCTTTCTTT; CDR3aa: CASSSGPQVLNTEAFF; d_gene: .; abundance: .; v_gene: TRBV5-4; j_gene: TRBJ1-1
CDR3nt: TGCGCCAGCAGCTTATCAGCGGGAGGGGTCAATGAGCAGTTCTTC; CDR3aa: CASSLSAGGVNEQFF; d_gene: TRBD2; abundance: .; v_gene: TRBV5-1; j_gene: TRBJ2-1
CDR3nt: TGTGCCAGCAGTTCCCTCGGGACTACGACCTACAATGAGCAGTTCTTC; CDR3aa: CASSSLGTTTYNEQFF; d_gene: TRBD2; abundance: .; v_gene: TRBV27; j_gene: TRBJ2-1
CDR3nt: TGTGCCAGCAGCCAAGATCGTGGGACAGGGCCCCTTAGGTTTCAAACTGAAGCTTTCTTT; CDR3aa: CASSQDRGTGPLRFQTEAFF; d_gene: TRBD1; abundance: .; v_gene: TRBV3-1/TRBV3-2; j_gene: TRBJ1-1
CDR3nt: TGTGCCAGCAGCAAACAAGTTGGGACTAGCGGGAGTTTAACAGATACGCAGTATTTT; CDR3aa: CASSKQVGTSGSLTDTQYF; d_gene: .; abundance: .; v_gene: TRBV21-1; j_gene: TRBJ2-3
CDR3nt: TGCGCCAGCAACGGGGTAGGAGGCGAGCAGTTCTTC; CDR3aa: CASNGVGGEQFF; d_gene: .; abundance: .; v_gene: TRBV10-2; j_gene: TRBJ2-1
CDR3nt: TGTGCCAGCAGCAACGGGGGACTCGCGAACACCGGGGAGCTGTTTTTT; CDR3aa: CASSNGGLANTGELFF; d_gene: .; abundance: .; v_gene: TRBV21-1; j_gene: TRBJ2-2
CDR3nt: TGTGCCAGCAGCCCAAACCCCCAAAGAGGGGAGACCCAGTACTTC; CDR3aa: CASSPNPQRGETQYF; d_gene: .; abundance: .; v_gene: TRBV11-3; j_gene: TRBJ2-5
CDR3nt: TGTGCCAGTAGTATGTTATACAATGAGCAGTTCTTC; CDR3aa: CASSMLYNEQFF; d_gene: .; abundance: .; v_gene: TRBV19; j_gene: TRBJ2-1
CDR3nt: TGCGCCAGCAGCTTGGGGGGCCCCAATGAGCAGTTCTTC; CDR3aa: CASSLGGPNEQFF; d_gene: .; abundance: .; v_gene: TRBV5-1; j_gene: TRBJ2-1
CDR3nt: TGTGCCAGCAGCCAATGGGGCACAGGGGATGGTGGCTACACCTTC; CDR3aa: CASSQWGTGDGGYTF; d_gene: TRBD1; abundance: .; v_gene: TRBV14; j_gene: TRBJ1-2
CDR3nt: TGTGCCAGCTCACCGGACAGCTCCTACAATGAGCAGTTCTTC; CDR3aa: CASSPDSSYNEQFF; d_gene: .; abundance: .; v_gene: TRBV18; j_gene: TRBJ2-1
CDR3nt: TGTGCCAGCAGCAAACGTCCTGCGGTAGCCTCCGGGGGGTGTGGCTACACCTTC; CDR3aa: CASSKRPAVASGGCGYTF; d_gene: .; abundance: .; v_gene: TRBV21-1; j_gene: TRBJ1-2
CDR3nt: TGTGCCAGCAGTGTCGACTCCTCTGGAAACACCATATATTTT; CDR3aa: CASSVDSSGNTIYF; d_gene: .; abundance: .; v_gene: TRBV2; j_gene: TRBJ1-3
CDR3nt: TGCAGTGCCCTGCCCCGTCGGGAAGCTTTCTTT; CDR3aa: CSALPRREAFF; d_gene: .; abundance: .; v_gene: TRBV20-1; j_gene: TRBJ1-1
CDR3nt: TGTGCCAGCTCCGGGGTGGGGGGTTACGAGCAGTACTTC; CDR3aa: CASSGVGGYEQYF; d_gene: .; abundance: .; v_gene: TRBV11-3; j_gene: TRBJ2-7
CDR3nt: TGTGCCAGCAGCTTCTCCCAGGATGGCTACACCTTC; CDR3aa: CASSFSQDGYTF; d_gene: .; abundance: .; v_gene: TRBV11-3; j_gene: TRBJ1-2
CDR3nt: TGTGCCAGCACCCCAGGGAGCGGACAGAGTAATGGCTACACCTTC; CDR3aa: CASTPGSGQSNGYTF; d_gene: .; abundance: .; v_gene: TRBV28; j_gene: TRBJ1-2
CDR3nt: TGTGCCAGCAACCAGGGGCGACAAGAGACCCAGTACTTC; CDR3aa: CASNQGRQETQYF; d_gene: .; abundance: .; v_gene: TRBV6-5; j_gene: TRBJ2-5
CDR3nt: TGTGCCAGCAGTTACGACAGGGACAATCAGCCCCAGCATTTT; CDR3aa: CASSYDRDNQPQHF; d_gene: TRBD1; abundance: .; v_gene: TRBV6-2/TRBV6-3; j_gene: TRBJ1-5